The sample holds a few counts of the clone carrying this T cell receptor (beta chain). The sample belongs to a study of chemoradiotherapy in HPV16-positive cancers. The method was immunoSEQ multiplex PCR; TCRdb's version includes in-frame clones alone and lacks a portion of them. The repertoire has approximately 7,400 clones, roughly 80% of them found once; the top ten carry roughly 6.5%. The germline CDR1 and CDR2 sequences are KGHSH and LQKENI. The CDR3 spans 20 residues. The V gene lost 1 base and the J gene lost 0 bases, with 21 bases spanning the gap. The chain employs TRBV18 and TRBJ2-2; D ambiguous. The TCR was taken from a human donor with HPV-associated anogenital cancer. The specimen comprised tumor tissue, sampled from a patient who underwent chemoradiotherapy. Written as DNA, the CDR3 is TGTGCCAGCTCACCACGGTCGAGTCGACGTGCCCGTGCGAACACCGGGGAGCTGTTTTTT. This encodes CASSPRSSRRARANTGELFF.